The T cell receptor (beta chain) described here comes from a study of blood T cell repertoires in COVID-19. Cohort allocation depended upon clinical history that participants reported. Recovery meant two consecutive negative NP/OP PCR tests, professional clearance, or resolved symptoms. Libraries were prepared by immunoSEQ multiplex PCR; TCRdb keeps only in-frame clonotypes and omits some of them. This table holds a few hundred thousand clones, roughly 80% found once. This TCR was recovered from a man aged 45 to 65 who had recovered from COVID-19. Specimen: PBMCs or T cells enriched from blood (not recorded which).

The chain's CDR3 is CAISESGRSGTIYEQYF. CDR3 in DNA: TGTGCCATCAGTGAGAGCGGTCGGAGCGGGACTATCTACGAGCAGTACTTC. The chain uses TRBV10-3 and TRBJ2-7, with 7 bases matching TRBD2. Germline values: CDR1 ENHRY, CDR2 SYGVKD. CDR3 length: 17 residues. V trimming: 2 bases; J trimming: 3 bases; junction bases outside the gene matches: 13.